Below, one TCR beta chain is given with its context. Germline V CDR1 and CDR2: ENHRY, SYGVKD. CDR3 size: 13 residues. Trimming left V 7 bases short and J 5 bases short, with 14 bases between. This sample stems from a study of cytomegalovirus exposure and HLA in healthy donors. A multiplex PCR was run with 60 Vbeta primers and 13 Jbeta primers. Using immunoSEQ multiplex PCR, the repertoire was profiled, and TCRdb retains in-frame clones only, with some absent. The sample holds about 120,000 clones; roughly 80% are singletons and the top ten take approximately 2.6%. The sample was PBMCs. The chain carries TRBV10-3 and TRBJ2-5; D is unclear. The source of this sequence is a female donor in good health and CMV-seronegative. CDR3 amino acids: CAIKAVPKETQYF. The DNA of the CDR3 is TGTGCCATCAAGGCGGTACCCAAGGAGACCCAGTACTTC.